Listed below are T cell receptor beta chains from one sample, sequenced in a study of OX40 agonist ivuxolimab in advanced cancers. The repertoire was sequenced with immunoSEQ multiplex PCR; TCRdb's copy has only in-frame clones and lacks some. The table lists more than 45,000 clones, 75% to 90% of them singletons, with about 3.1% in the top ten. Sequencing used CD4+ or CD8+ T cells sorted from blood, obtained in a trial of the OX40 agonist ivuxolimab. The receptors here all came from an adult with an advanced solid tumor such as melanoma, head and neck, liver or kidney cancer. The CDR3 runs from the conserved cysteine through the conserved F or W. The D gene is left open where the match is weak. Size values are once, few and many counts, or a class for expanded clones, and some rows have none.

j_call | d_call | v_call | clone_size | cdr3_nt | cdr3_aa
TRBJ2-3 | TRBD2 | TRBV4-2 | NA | TGTGCCAGCAGCCAAGAGGCACAGCGGGGGGGCGCAGATACGCAGTATTTT | CASSQEAQRGGADTQYF
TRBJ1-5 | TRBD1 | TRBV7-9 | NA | TGTGCCAGCAGCAAACGACAGGGAGGGCCCCAGCATTTT | CASSKRQGGPQHF
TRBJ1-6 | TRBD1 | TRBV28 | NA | TGTGCCAGCAGTTCAGGGACAGGCATATCTTCACCCCTCCACTTT | CASSSGTGISSPLHF
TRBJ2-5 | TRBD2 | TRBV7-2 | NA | TGTGCCAGCAGCTTAGCGGCGGGGGAGGGGACCCAGTACTTC | CASSLAAGEGTQYF
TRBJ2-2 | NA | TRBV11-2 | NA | TGTGCCAGCAGCTTAGGGGTTGCCACCGGGGAGCTGTTTTTT | CASSLGVATGELFF
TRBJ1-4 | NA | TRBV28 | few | TGTGCCAGCAATATCGAGAGGGGATCGGGGAAACTGTTTTTT | CASNIERGSGKLFF
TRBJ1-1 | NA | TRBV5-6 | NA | TGTGCCAGCAGCTTGATTGCGGGCTACACTGAAGCTTTCTTT | CASSLIAGYTEAFF
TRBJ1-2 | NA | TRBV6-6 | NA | TGTGCCAGCAGGACAACGATTCAGGGTTATGGCTACACCTTC | CASRTTIQGYGYTF
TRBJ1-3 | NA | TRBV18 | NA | TGTGCCAGCTCACCAGGAGGTGGGAGCTCTGGAAACACCATATATTTT | CASSPGGGSSGNTIYF
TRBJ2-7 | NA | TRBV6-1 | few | TGTGCCAGCAGTGAAGGCGGGGTCCCTCAAGTCGAGCAGTACTTC | CASSEGGVPQVEQYF
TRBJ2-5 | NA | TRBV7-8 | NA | TGTGCCAGCAGCTCAGACCAAGAGACCCAGTACTTC | CASSSDQETQYF
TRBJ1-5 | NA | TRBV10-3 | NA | TGTGCCATCAGTGATGGGCCGGCTGAGCCCCAGCATTTT | CAISDGPAEPQHF
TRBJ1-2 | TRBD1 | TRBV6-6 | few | TGTGCCAGCAGTTTACCGGGACAGGGTAATGGCTACACCTTC | CASSLPGQGNGYTF
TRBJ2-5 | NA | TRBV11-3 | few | TGTGCCAGCAGCTTACAGAGCGAAGAGACCCAGTACTTC | CASSLQSEETQYF
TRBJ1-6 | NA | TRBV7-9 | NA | TGTGCCAGCAGCCGGGACCCCGAAAATTCACCCCTCCACTTT | CASSRDPENSPLHF
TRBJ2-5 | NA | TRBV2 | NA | TGTGCCAGCTTGGGGGGTGCGACCCAGTACTTC | CASLGGATQYF
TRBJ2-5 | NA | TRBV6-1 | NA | TGTGCCAGCAGTTGGGACCCCCCGGGGACCCAGTACTTC | CASSWDPPGTQYF
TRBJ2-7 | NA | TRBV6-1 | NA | TGTGCCAGCAGAGTGACCGAGTTCAGGTCCGAGCAGTACTTC | CASRVTEFRSEQYF
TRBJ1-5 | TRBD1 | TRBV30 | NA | TGTGCCTGGACGGGACAGGGGGCCCAGCCCCAGCATTTT | CAWTGQGAQPQHF
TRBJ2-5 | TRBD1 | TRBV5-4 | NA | TGTGCCAGTACCGGGACAGGGGTTAACCAAGAGACCCAGTACTTC | CASTGTGVNQETQYF
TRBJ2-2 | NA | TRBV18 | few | TGTGCCAGCTCACCACCGTTACAGCTAGGCGGGGAGCTGTTTTTT | CASSPPLQLGGELFF
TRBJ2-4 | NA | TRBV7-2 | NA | TGTGCCAGCAGCTCTTCAAGGGAGCAGGCCAAAAACATTCAGTACTTC | CASSSSREQAKNIQYF
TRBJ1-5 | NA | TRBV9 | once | TGTGCCAGCAGCGTAGCTCCGGACAGTAATCAGCCCCAGCATTTT | CASSVAPDSNQPQHF
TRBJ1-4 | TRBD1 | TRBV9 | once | TGTGCCAGCAGCGTCGACAGGGGTAGCAATGAAAAACTGTTTTTT | CASSVDRGSNEKLFF
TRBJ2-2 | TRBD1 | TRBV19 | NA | TGTGCCAGTAGTCCCCGACCACGACAGGGGGGCACCGGGGAGCTGTTTTTT | CASSPRPRQGGTGELFF
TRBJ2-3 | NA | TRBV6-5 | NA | TGTGCCAGCAGGCCAGCGGGCACAGATACGCAGTATTTT | CASRPAGTDTQYF
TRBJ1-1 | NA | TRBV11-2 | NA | TGTGCCAGCAGCTTCGCAGGTAGCACTGAAGCTTTCTTT | CASSFAGSTEAFF
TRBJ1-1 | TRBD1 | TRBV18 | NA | TGTGCCAGCTCGCCCCAGGGGGGGTCTGACACTGAAGCTTTCTTT | CASSPQGGSDTEAFF
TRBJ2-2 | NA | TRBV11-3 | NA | TGTGCCAGCAGCCCAGAGGGGTGGCCCGGGGAGCTGTTTTTT | CASSPEGWPGELFF
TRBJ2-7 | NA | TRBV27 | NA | TGTGCCAGCAGCTCCCCTACCGGCGAGCAGTACTTC | CASSSPTGEQYF
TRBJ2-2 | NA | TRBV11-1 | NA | TGTGCCAGCAGAGAGCAATCAGGGAACACCGGGGAGCTGTTTTTT | CASREQSGNTGELFF
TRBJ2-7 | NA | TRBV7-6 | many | TGTGCCAGCAGCTTCGGGGCCAGTTCGTACGAGCAGTACTTC | CASSFGASSYEQYF
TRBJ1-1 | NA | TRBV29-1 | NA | TGCAGCGTTGAAGCGCAGTGGGGGGTGGCTGAAGCTTTCTTT | CSVEAQWGVAEAFF
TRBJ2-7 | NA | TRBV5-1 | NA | TGCGCCAGCAGCTCCGGGACCCCCTACGAGCAGTACTTC | CASSSGTPYEQYF
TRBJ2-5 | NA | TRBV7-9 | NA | TGTGCCAGCAGCTCTGGTTTCGTGTTAGAGACCCAGTACTTC | CASSSGFVLETQYF
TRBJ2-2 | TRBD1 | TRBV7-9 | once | TGTGCCAGCAGCTTAGTGAACAGGGGAAACACCGGGGAGCTGTTTTTT | CASSLVNRGNTGELFF